Listed below are T cell receptor beta chains from one sample, sequenced in a study of early T cells in non-severe SARS-CoV-2 infection. MiXCR was run by TCRdb on the 5' RACE reads, yielding one entry per CDR3 protein. This table has about 72,000 distinct CDR3 sequences, around 10% appearing once. Source: whole blood, taken at baseline. These receptors all come from an adult who was a healthcare worker with PCR-confirmed SARS-CoV-2 infection or an uninfected control (not recorded which). Both conserved end residues are part of each CDR3. The order of the fields is clone size, J gene, V gene, D gene, CDR3 DNA, CDR3 protein. The D gene is left open where the match is weak. Size is stated for part of the rows, as once, few or many counts, or as a class when the clone is expanded.

few	TRBJ2-5	TRBV5-5	.	TGTGCCAGCAGCTCGCTCCTGGCGGCGGTCCAAGAGACCCAGTACTTC	CASSSLLAAVQETQYF
.	TRBJ2-7	TRBV7-2	TRBD2	TGTGCCAGCAGCTTAGGAGGTCGTGCGGGGGAGTTCTACGAGCAGTACTTC	CASSLGGRAGEFYEQYF
.	TRBJ2-2	TRBV6-5	.	TGTGCCAGCAGTTACTCTCGTTCATCAGGTGCAACAGCGAACACCGGGGAGCTGTTTTTT	CASSYSRSSGATANTGELFF
many	TRBJ1-2	TRBV4-1	TRBD1	TGCGCCAGCAGCCAAGATTCGGCCAGGGGGTATGGCTACACCTTC	CASSQDSARGYGYTF
few	TRBJ2-3	TRBV5-4	.	TGTGCCAGCAGCCCGACAGGGCGGGGAGATACGCAGTATTTT	CASSPTGRGDTQYF
.	TRBJ2-1	TRBV12-3/TRBV12-4	TRBD1	TGTGCCAGCAGTTTAACAGGGGGCTCCTACAATGAGCAGTTCTTC	CASSLTGGSYNEQFF
many	TRBJ2-3	TRBV19	.	TGTGCCAGTAGTATGAGGCAGAGCACAGATACGCAGTATTTT	CASSMRQSTDTQYF
few	TRBJ2-7	TRBV27	.	TGTGCCAGCAGTTTACGGGACACCGGCTCCTACGAGCAGTACTTC	CASSLRDTGSYEQYF
many	TRBJ2-3	TRBV7-6	.	TGTGCCAGCAGCTTAGCGGGACCGGCCACAGATACGCAGTATTTT	CASSLAGPATDTQYF
.	TRBJ1-1	TRBV2	.	TGTGCCAGTCAGGGCTTAAAGAACACTGAAGCTTTCTTT	CASQGLKNTEAFF
many	TRBJ1-6	TRBV4-3	.	TGCGCCAGCAGCCACTCCGATAGGGACGGATCCCTCCACTTT	CASSHSDRDGSLHF
.	TRBJ2-3	TRBV5-1	TRBD2	TGCGCCAGCAGCTTGGCGCTTGGGCGGGGGAGCACAGATACGCAGTATTTT	CASSLALGRGSTDTQYF
many	TRBJ1-5	TRBV29-1	TRBD1	TGCAGCGTTGGGGGACAGGGAGTCCAGCCCCAGCATTTT	CSVGGQGVQPQHF
.	TRBJ2-5	TRBV6-5	.	TGTGCCAGCAGACGAGGGGCTGCAAAGACCCAGTACTTC	CASRRGAAKTQYF
many	TRBJ2-1	TRBV5-1	.	TGCGCCAGCAGCTTGGCGGTGGAGGGTTACAATGAGCAGTTCTTC	CASSLAVEGYNEQFF
many	TRBJ2-7	TRBV6-5	TRBD2	TGTGCCAGCAGTTCCCCCGGGACTAGCGGGGGGCTATACGAGCAGTACTTC	CASSSPGTSGGLYEQYF
many	TRBJ1-5	TRBV12-3/TRBV12-4	.	TGTGCCAGCACCAACTCCAGGGTCTCAAGCAATCAGCCCCAGCATTTT	CASTNSRVSSNQPQHF
many	TRBJ2-1	TRBV10-2	.	TGCGCCAGCAGTGAGTCCCGGACAGTTTACAATGAGCAGTTCTTC	CASSESRTVYNEQFF
.	TRBJ1-2	TRBV7-8	.	TGTGCCAGCAGCTTAGCGGGCGGACCTAACTATGGCTACACCTTC	CASSLAGGPNYGYTF
.	TRBJ1-6	TRBV6-5	.	TGTGCCAGCAGCAGGGAATTTCCGGATTCACCCCTCCACTTT	CASSREFPDSPLHF
few	TRBJ2-7	TRBV11-2	TRBD1	TGTGCCAGCAGCCGAGGAGGACAGGCGTCGGGCGAGCAGTACTTC	CASSRGGQASGEQYF
many	TRBJ1-1	TRBV6-6	.	TGTGCCAGCAGTTACGTGGACAGAGGGAACACTGAAGCTTTCTTT	CASSYVDRGNTEAFF
.	TRBJ1-1	TRBV12-5	.	TGTGCTAGTGGCCTCGCCGGCCCGACTGAAGCTTTCTTT	CASGLAGPTEAFF
few	TRBJ2-1	TRBV18	TRBD2	TGTGCCAGCTCAACTACGACTAGCGGGGGCGCGGGTGGAAATGAGCAGTTCTTC	CASSTTTSGGAGGNEQFF
many	TRBJ1-3	TRBV18	.	TGTGCCAGCTCACCATCCGGTCCTTCGGCTGGAAACACCATATATTTT	CASSPSGPSAGNTIYF
many	TRBJ2-7	TRBV30	.	TGTGCCTGGAGTCGTCGTTCCGGGTACGAGCAGTACTTC	CAWSRRSGYEQYF
many	TRBJ2-1	TRBV4-1	TRBD2	TGCGCCAGCAGACCACTAGCGGGGGGGCCTAGGAATGAGCAGTTCTTC	CASRPLAGGPRNEQFF
many	TRBJ1-1	TRBV10-3	TRBD1	TGTGCCATCAGTGACCCGACAGGGTATGAAGGCGCTGAAGCTTTCTTT	CAISDPTGYEGAEAFF
few	TRBJ2-2	TRBV11-2	.	TGTGCCAGCAGCTGGGGACAAACAAACACCGGGGAGCTGTTTTTT	CASSWGQTNTGELFF
few	TRBJ1-4	TRBV27	.	TGTGCCAGCAGTCCCGCAGAAGCGGGTAATGAAAAACTGTTTTTT	CASSPAEAGNEKLFF
many	TRBJ1-1	TRBV16	.	TGTGCCAGCAGCCCGTATGACAGGAACACTGAAGCTTTCTTT	CASSPYDRNTEAFF
.	TRBJ1-1	TRBV2	.	TGTGCCAGCAGCGGGGACCGGGACACTGAAGCTTTCTTT	CASSGDRDTEAFF
few	TRBJ1-5	TRBV7-9	.	TGTGCCAGCAGCCCTAGTGGGCAGCCCCAGCATTTT	CASSPSGQPQHF
many	TRBJ2-7	TRBV3-1	TRBD1	TGTGCCAGCAGCCAATCCGGGACAGGGGAGCAGTACTTC	CASSQSGTGEQYF
many	TRBJ1-1	TRBV9	.	TGTGCCAGCAGCCTAGGGGGTGGGGCTGAAGCTTTCTTT	CASSLGGGAEAFF
.	TRBJ1-1	TRBV13	.	TGTGCCAGCAGCTTAGGGGACGACCTGGCTGAAGCTTTCTTT	CASSLGDDLAEAFF
.	TRBJ1-5	TRBV6-2/TRBV6-3	.	TGTGCCAGCAACCCGGCCGGGAGCAATCAGCCCCAGCATTTT	CASNPAGSNQPQHF
many	TRBJ2-5	TRBV30	.	TGTGCTTGTCAGGGGCAAGAGACCCAGTACTTC	CACQGQETQYF
many	TRBJ2-1	TRBV2	.	TGTGCCAGCAGTGTGGAGGGGGGGAACAATGAGCAGTTCTTC	CASSVEGGNNEQFF
few	TRBJ2-3	TRBV20-1	.	TGCAGTGCTAGGCCAGTTGCGGGGGCAATGGATACGCAGTATTTT	CSARPVAGAMDTQYF
few	TRBJ2-3	TRBV5-1	.	TGCGCCAGCAGCTTGGCCATGGCTTCGGATACGCAGTATTTT	CASSLAMASDTQYF
.	TRBJ2-7	TRBV6-5	.	TGTGCCAGCAGCAAACAGGGCTACGAGCAGTACTTC	CASSKQGYEQYF
.	TRBJ1-2	TRBV29-1	.	TGCAGCGTTGAAGAGGAAGGGCCCCGAGGCTACACCTTC	CSVEEEGPRGYTF
many	TRBJ2-2	TRBV6-2/TRBV6-3	TRBD1	TGTGCCAGCAGTTACAGAGGGGGCATCTTCACCGGGGAGCTGTTTTTT	CASSYRGGIFTGELFF
medium-sized	TRBJ2-1	TRBV7-9	.	TGTGCCAGCAGCTTAAGCGCCCCTAAGGGGGAGCAGTTCTTC	CASSLSAPKGEQFF
few	TRBJ2-7	TRBV5-1	.	TGCGCCAGCAGCATGAGCTCCTACGAGCAGTACTTC	CASSMSSYEQYF
few	TRBJ2-1	TRBV19	.	TGTGCCAGTAGTCCACCCGGGAGCAATGGCAATGAGCAGTTCTTC	CASSPPGSNGNEQFF
many	TRBJ1-5	TRBV5-5	.	TGTGCCAGCAGTGGGGCCCGGGTCAATCAGCCCCAGCATTTT	CASSGARVNQPQHF
many	TRBJ2-7	TRBV7-9	.	TGTGCCAGCAGCCTAACAGGGTACGAGCAGTACTTC	CASSLTGYEQYF
.	TRBJ2-5	TRBV2	.	TGTGCCAGCGGGCAAGAGACCCAGTACTTC	CASGQETQYF
many	TRBJ2-6	TRBV5-1	.	TGCGCCAGCAGCTTGAGCCAGGGAGCGGGGGCCAACGTCCTGACTTTC	CASSLSQGAGANVLTF
few	TRBJ2-7	TRBV4-1	.	TGCGCCAGCAGCCAAGATTCCCAGATGGTCCGCCTATACGAGCAGTACTTC	CASSQDSQMVRLYEQYF
few	TRBJ2-1	TRBV7-8	.	TGTGCCAGCAGACCTGGGGGTAGTGCGGATGAGCAGTTCTTC	CASRPGGSADEQFF